Given below is one T cell receptor (beta chain) in context. The sample belongs to a study of T cells in Graves' hyperthyroidism and ophthalmopathy. The TCR beta CDR3 regions underwent amplification using RNA transcripts as the source. In the first-round RT-PCR of the TCR CDR3, the HTBI primer set was used. Each CDR3 protein is one row after TCRdb ran MiXCR on the multiplex PCR reads. The table includes about 510,000 distinct CDR3 sequences, about 15% detected once. The CDR3 loop spans 16 amino acids. Germline V gives CDR1 MDHEN, CDR2 SYDVKM. With 6 bases removed from V and 7 bases from J, the gap between germline ends came to 22 bases.

The sequencing input was blood. The rearrangement joins TRBV28 to TRBJ1-5; tentative D call: TRBD1 (5 bases). This clonotype was sampled from a woman aged 40 to 50 with Graves' hyperthyroidism. CDR3 coding DNA: TGTGCCAGCAGGTCGGGTGGCGGGGCGGTGGGCCAGCCCCAGCATTTT. Amino acids: CASRSGGGAVGQPQHF. Full variable domain (rest looked up from reference TRBV28 and TRBJ1-5): DVKVTQSSRYLVKRTGEKVFLECVQDMDHENMFWYRQDPGLGLRLIYFSYDVKMKEKGDIPEGYSVSREKKERFSLILESASTNQTSMYLCASRSGGGAVGQPQHFGDGTRLSIL.